The sequence of this TCR beta chain was determined in a study of OX40 agonist ivuxolimab in advanced cancers. Study-level points and caveats: Also showing low normalized T-cell clonal expansion were some of the nonresponders.

Sequenced by immunoSEQ multiplex PCR; TCRdb stores in-frame clones only, minus some. The sample includes more than 55,000 clones, approximately 90% of them seen just once. Trimming removed 3 bases from V and 6 bases from J, with 8 bases in between. Germline V gene data show CDR1 as SGHTA and CDR2 as FQGNSA. CDR3 length: 12 residues. Note on this clone: Its antigen is still unknown.

The receptor was derived from an adult with an advanced solid tumor such as melanoma, head and neck, liver or kidney cancer. This specimen consisted of CD4+ or CD8+ T cells sorted from blood, obtained in a trial of the OX40 agonist ivuxolimab. The J gene is TRBJ2-5, the V gene TRBV7-2; D may be TRBD1 or TRBD2 (5 bases each). CDR3 in amino acids: CASSFRDQTQYF. Written as DNA, the CDR3 is TGTGCCAGCAGCTTCCGGGACCAGACCCAGTACTTC.